Shown below are 5 T cell receptor beta chains from a single sample sequenced in a study of chemoradiotherapy in HPV16-positive cancers. Generated by immunoSEQ multiplex PCR, the TCRdb table keeps only in-frame clones and is missing some. The sample yields approximately 9,000 clones, 60% to 75% seen once. The sequencing used tumor tissue, collected from a patient who underwent chemoradiotherapy. All receptors derive from a human donor with HPV-associated anogenital cancer.

This clone was detected only a few times. The chain employs TRBV5-5 and TRBJ1-5; D is unclear. The CDR3 has 13 residues. Per germline, CDR1 SGHKS and CDR2 YYEKEE (reference sequence). Trimming removed 1 base from V and 3 bases from J, with 5 bases in between. The CDR3 is CASSLRSNQPQHF. CDR3 nucleotides: TGTGCCAGCAGCTTGCGGTCCAATCAGCCCCAGCATTTT.

V is TRBV30 and J is TRBJ2-5; 16 positions agree with TRBD2. This CDR3 spans 18 amino acids. CDR1 and CDR2 (germline): GTSNPN, SVGIG (reference sequence). The J segment lost 2 bases and the V segment lost 3 bases, leaving 9 bases of the junction unmatched. CDR3 amino acids: CAWSPGLAGGPGQETQYF. For the CDR3, the DNA is TGTGCCTGGAGCCCGGGACTAGCGGGGGGGCCGGGGCAAGAGACCCAGTACTTC.

V and J are TRBV4-1 and TRBJ1-2; 9 bases match TRBD1. Per germline, CDR1 MGHRA and CDR2 YSYEKL. The V segment lost 0 bases and the J segment 2 bases; nucleotides outside the gene matches: 10. The length of the CDR3 is 18 residues. This chain's CDR3 is CASSQDPGQGLSNYGYTF. CDR3 bases: TGCGCCAGCAGCCAAGATCCGGGACAGGGCCTTTCCAACTATGGCTACACCTTC.

The chain recombines TRBV5-8 with TRBJ2-3, with a weak D call TRBD2 (6 bases). V was trimmed by 4 bases and J by 6 bases, leaving 18 bases between them. Germline assignment: CDR1 SGHTS and CDR2 YDEGEE. The CDR3 length is 15 residues. CDR3 sequence (DNA): TGTGCCAGCAGCCCGGGGGTTATGGACGTGGATACGCAGTATTTT. Translated, it gives CASSPGVMDVDTQYF.

The chain couples TRBV5-1 to TRBJ1-2, with 8 bases aligning to TRBD1. Trimming cost V 4 bases and J 8 bases; bases outside gene matches: 10. The V gene's germline CDR1 is SGHRS and CDR2 YFSETQ. CDR3 length equals 14 residues. The CDR3 is CASSTWGRGLGYTF. CDR3 coding DNA: TGCGCCAGCAGCACCTGGGGCAGGGGGCTAGGCTACACCTTC. The whole variable domain, filled in from reference TRBV5-1 and TRBJ1-2, reads KAGVTQTPRYLIKTRGQQVTLSCSPISGHRSVSWYQQTPGQGLQFLFEYFSETQRNKGNFPGRFSGRQFSNSRSEMNVSTLELGDSALYLCASSTWGRGLGYTFGSGTRLTVV.